This T cell receptor (beta chain) emerged from a study of cytomegalovirus exposure and HLA in healthy donors. Study-level points and caveats: Trimming of TCR beta V- and J-genes showed a link, identified in a later analysis, to a missense DCLRE1C variant.

The junction had 7 bases not matched to a gene; V was cut back by 2 bases and J by 6 bases. Germline CDR1 reads MRHNA; CDR2 reads SNTAGT. The CDR3 extends over 14 amino acids. About this clone itself: Its antigen is as yet unknown.

The primer mix had 60 Vbeta and 13 Jbeta primers. Sequencing was performed with immunoSEQ multiplex PCR; in TCRdb, only in-frame clones are kept and a portion is missing. The sample yields about 86,000 clones, just over 70% seen once. Source material: PBMCs. The clonotype comes from a man aged 55 to 69 in good health and CMV-seronegative. The J gene is TRBJ2-7, the V gene TRBV6-4; 7 positions agree with TRBD2. The chain's CDR3 is CASSDGVGLGEQYF. CDR3 nucleotides: TGTGCCAGCAGTGACGGAGTAGGACTAGGCGAGCAGTACTTC.